This TCR beta chain emerged from a study of cytomegalovirus exposure and HLA in healthy donors (dated by TCRdb to about 2017). For context, the study as a whole: According to an earlier analysis of a few hundred of the donors, 200 million or so T cells yielded 117 million unique TCR beta sequences and 250 to 350 Gb of sequence data. Of the 350 to 400 genotyped donors, over 65% fell in the genetic ancestry cluster associated with self-reported Caucasian donors. Typing coverage differed by locus: A, B, C, DRB1 and DQB1 were typed in about 620-630 donors, DQA1 in 500 to 550, DPA1 in 600 to 610, and DPB1 in just under 490. On average, about 200,000 unique TCR beta nucleotide sequences were sequenced per donor among some 430 genotyped donors of the cohort, with roughly 18% of those sequences being non-productive. Genome-wide SNP genotypes for about 65% of the 666 donors were used in a later genetic analysis, which treated that subset as a discovery cohort. The T cell repertoires of several hundred subjects were profiled by immunosequencing and related to cytomegalovirus serostatus. To predict cytomegalovirus infection status, the study combined high-throughput TCR immunosequencing, statistical association of individual TCRs with disease status, and machine learning. HLA typing included class I and class II loci at four-digit resolution. Along with the roughly 670-subject first cohort, a separate validation cohort of approximately 110 different subjects was used. Roughly 290 gigabases of sequencing data and tens of millions of unique TCR sequences made up an early release that covered fewer than 650 HLA-typed donors. Because of strong linkage in the cohort, five DR-DQ haplotypes were treated as single units for association and clustering. The later analysis used no new phenotypic data to find candidate immune exposures, relying instead on TCR beta sequences and their occurrence across donors. An earlier analysis of 450 to 750 of the donors used high-throughput TCR beta sequencing to judge whether each TCR beta V gene segment behaved as functional or pseudogenic. Donor age, sex, ethnicity and CMV serostatus were collected together with the repertoire data. A later analysis re-analyzed previously published TCR beta repertoires from several hundred donors and added high-resolution HLA genotyping to study TCR occurrence patterns. Every repertoire in the discovery cohort had been generated on one and the same sequencing platform. The aim of the study was to test whether cataloging public T cell receptors could identify signatures of past pathogen exposure.

Overall study outcomes, separate from this receptor: Specific HLA alleles were associated with roughly 17,000 TCR beta sequences at a false discovery rate of 0.05 in a later analysis. A later genetic analysis reported fewer N-insertions in productive TCRs among donors in an Asian-associated ancestry cluster than the roughly 690-donor mean. In the study, approximately 160 TCR beta chains were listed as associated with cytomegalovirus. A few of the identified cytomegalovirus-associated TCR beta chains were confirmed in vitro to be specific for cytomegalovirus antigens. In a later analysis, most CMV-associated TCR beta chains were found to appear HLA-restricted, with HLA associations seemingly driven largely by CMV exposure. An earlier analysis of approximately 600 of the donors showed that most TCR beta V segments appeared in productive rearrangements either about 87% or about 30% of the time, which broadly matched IMGT annotations. The authors suggested that the approach could potentially be extended to other disease states and immunological phenotypes. Because the 87-base-pair reads could not distinguish some IMGT-functional V segments, including TRBV6-2 and TRBV6-3, those segments were excluded. Only TCR beta chains were sequenced in this cohort, and the absence of alpha or paired-chain data limited detectable features. The earlier analysis of fewer than 750 of the donors excluded around 17 rarely observed V segments, including chromosome 9 orphons, because counts were too low. In a later analysis, TCR association rates were found to vary across HLA loci, with the most associated TCRs seen for DRB1 alleles and the fewest for HLA-C alleles. Roughly uniform sequencing depth across donors was assumed in presence/absence analyses, although this assumption may not hold. A group of highly shared sequence variants was considered likely to be a technical artifact of the sequencing pipeline. A further reported finding was that TCR beta sequences accurately predicted the HLA-A and HLA-B alleles for most subjects in the first cohort. The only immune exposure information available for the cohort was CMV serostatus. Correlated functional status among segregating V segments might reflect linkage disequilibrium, but an unknown experimental factor could not be ruled out. Most TCR sequences were seen in very few donors, while some public TCRs were found in many individuals. When HLA alleles, especially DR and DQ, strongly co-occurred, TCR associations were difficult to assign to individual alleles. Compared with equally common non-associated chains, HLA-associated TCR beta chains in a later analysis were more clonally expanded and had lower generation probabilities. In a later analysis, several top co-occurrence clusters were reported to appear linked to parvovirus B19, influenza, CMV and Epstein-Barr virus. V-gene and J-gene trimming of TCR beta chains was associated with a missense DCLRE1C variant in a later genetic analysis, and the association was replicated in an independent cohort. Because HLA typing was unavailable for some donors at each locus, only the typed subset was used in association tests. Cytomegalovirus status was reported to be diagnosed by the classifier with high specificity and sensitivity in both the original and validation cohorts.

Comment on this clone: The target of this receptor is not known. The record has no base qualities; no much larger clone is one base away.

The cohort consisted of hundreds of healthy bone marrow donors. At the time of sampling, all cohort members were nominally healthy, though unrecorded immune exposures were likely present. The donor tested CMV seronegative and was one of the 352 seronegative cohort members. A peripheral blood sample was collected from each donor, and TCR beta sequencing was performed on peripheral blood mononuclear cells. The Qiagen DNeasy Blood Extraction Kit was used to extract genomic DNA from the blood cell samples. The library was built by means of the immunoSEQ multiplex PCR assay. For the multiplex PCR, a mixture combining 60 forward primers for TCR Vbeta segments and 13 reverse primers for TCR Jbeta segments was used. Amplification of the CDR3 region of rearranged TCR beta genes was performed with a multiplex PCR assay on genomic DNA. On the Illumina HiSeq System, the amplified TCR beta libraries were sequenced as 87-base-pair reads. The paper's processing steps were these. A later analysis tallied some 79 million unique TCR beta chains across the 700 or so repertoires, and approximately 12 million of those chains were shared by two or more donors. A nearest-neighbor algorithm error-corrected the raw reads and collapsed the reads into unique sequences, merging closely related sequences to remove PCR and sequencing errors. Alignment of CDR3 sequences to IMGT reference sequences was used to assign V, D and J gene segments. For a sequence to be retained, at least a six-nucleotide match to both a V gene segment and a J gene segment was required. Rearrangements were classified as productive when the CDR3 lacked stop codons and remained in frame with V and J, and all other rearrangements were classified as non-productive. CDR3 was defined by IMGT convention, running from the second conserved V-encoded cysteine to the conserved J-encoded phenylalanine. In an earlier analysis of 550 to 650 of the donors, sequences lacking an unambiguous match to a single V gene segment were excluded. An earlier analysis of about 590 of the donors classified V segments as functional when productive rearrangements were above 56.7% and as segregating when the standard deviation between donors was above 5%. A statistical classification framework was built for diagnosing cytomegalovirus status from the catalog of TCR beta chain sequences. In a later analysis, V and J genes were assigned by comparing TCR nucleotide sequences against IMGT/GENE-DB human TR gene sequences. A later analysis assigned CDR3 sequences and most-parsimonious VDJ recombination scenarios with the TCRdist pipeline. In a later analysis, each TCR beta chain was defined by its CDR3 amino acid sequence together with its V-gene family, and reads lacking a unique V-gene family were excluded. To address suspected cross-contamination and a sequencing artifact, a later analysis removed approximately 600 highly shared, low-generation-probability nucleotide sequences. In a later analysis, a clonal expansion index was calculated for each public chain from normalized within-repertoire ranks of inferred template counts. In a later analysis, generation probabilities were computed with a VDJ recombination model fitted to out-of-frame rearrangements, and the resulting probabilities were checked against IGoR. In a later analysis, TCR-TCR, TCR-HLA and TCR-CMV co-occurrence was scored with hypergeometric tests, and a repertoire-size bias correction was applied to TCR pairs. To estimate false discovery rates, a later analysis permuted the HLA or CMV assignments 20 times. In a later analysis, co-occurring TCRs were grouped with DBSCAN, and TCRdist sequence similarity was added when clustering was performed within HLA-allele-positive subsets. Co-occurrence clustering excluded repertoires with fewer than 30,000 or more than 120,000 public chains, plus five with anomalous nucleotide sharing. TCRdb took this table from immuneACCESS and kept in-frame rearrangements with V and J called. Such tables lack part of the clones; where checked against another copy, unresolved V genes explain under half of the gap, and the rest is unexplained. The D gene and trimming were derived from the DNA, and the V and J assignments and clone size from that table. This sample has about 200,000 clones in its table, and about 85% of those were observed once. Together, the top ten hold around 0.99% of the sample.

As encoded in the germline V gene, CDR1 is SQVTM while CDR2 is ANQGSEA. V is cut by 4 bases and J by 2 bases, and the space between the germline ends is 11 bases. The CDR3 covers 13 residues, taking in both the cysteine and the phenylalanine. The DNA shown is the 39-base CDR3, in frame from base 1. The TCR sequence derives from a boy aged 2 to 10 in good health and CMV-seronegative. This chain joins TRBV29-1 to TRBJ2-5, with an unclear D gene assignment. Sequenced: PBMCs. CDR3 loop: CSVVFLSQETQYF. The DNA sequence is as follows: TGCAGCGTTGTTTTTTTGAGTCAAGAGACCCAGTACTTC.